These 10 T cell receptor beta chains came from one sample sequenced in a study of read filtering for tumor transcriptome and immune sequencing (dated by TCRdb to 2018 to 2021). The reads were generated on an Illumina HiSeq 4000. The Immunoverse kit was used to build TCR libraries from approximately 410 ng RNA, with molecular barcoded adaptors covering alpha/delta and beta/gamma chains. Starting from the raw public reads, TCRdb applied fastp trimming at Q25, assembled clones with MiXCR and retained in-frame beta chains. Every entry covers one CDR3 protein and lists the most common genes and DNA from its rows. In all, the sample holds approximately 90,000 distinct CDR3 sequences, and about 12% of those were seen once. The ten largest make up 15% of the sample. The sequenced sample consisted of a population of CD138-negative cells sorted from bone marrow. What this sample's cell subset or site label stands for: bone marrow mononuclear cells depleted of CD138+ plasma/myeloma cells by negative magnetic selection. These receptors all stem from a donor aged 40 or over with multiple myeloma.

This clonotype occurred many times. V usage is TRBV14 and J usage is TRBJ2-1; TRBD2 might be the D (6 bases). Germline CDR1 reads SGHDN; CDR2 reads FVKESK. Deletions cut 4 bases from V and 3 bases from J, with 16 bases between. The CDR3 extends over 16 amino acids. Here the CDR3 DNA reads TGTGCCAGCAGCCCGGCCGGGAGTGTTTACTACAATGAGCAGTTCTTC. This gives the protein CASSPAGSVYYNEQFF.

Only a few counts were recorded for this clonotype. This sequence joins TRBV6-6 and TRBJ1-4; D call uncertain. Germline CDR1 is MNHNY and CDR2 is SVGAGI (reference sequence). Trimming shortened V by 2 bases and J by 2 bases, and 6 bases separated the two germline ends. CDR3 length: 14 residues. CDR3 bases: TGTGCCAGCAGTTACCCGCCCACTAATGAAAAACTGTTTTTT. As protein: CASSYPPTNEKLFF.

On this clonotype: A read error may be the cause here, since a much bigger clone is one base away. V gene TRBV29-1 combines with J gene TRBJ2-3; 8 positions match TRBD2. J gave up 7 bases and V 3 bases, and 9 bases lay outside the gene matches. The CDR3 has 14 amino acids. Germline-derived CDR1 and CDR2 are SQVTM and ANQGSEA. The CDR3 here is CSVEVAGTVNTQYF. In DNA, the CDR3 is TGCAGCGTTGAGGTAGCGGGGACGGTAAATACGCAGTATTTT.

This clonotype was picked up many times. This chain links TRBV29-1 with TRBJ2-7; 10 bases are a match to TRBD1. Germline V gene lookup returns CDR1 SQVTM and CDR2 ANQGSEA. The CDR3 has 14 residues. After removal of 7 bases from V and 5 bases from J, the junction contained 11 bases not matched to a gene. CDR3 residues: CSAPTGGANNEQYF. Here the CDR3 DNA reads TGCAGCGCACCGACAGGGGGCGCGAACAACGAGCAGTACTTC.

The table lists this clonotype with many counts. The rearrangement links TRBV24-1 to TRBJ2-1, with 7 bases identical to TRBD2. The trim removed 6 bases at V and 8 bases at J, leaving 6 bases unmatched. Germline assignment: CDR1 KGHDR and CDR2 SFDVKD. The CDR3 is 13 residues long. The CDR3 DNA is TGTGCCACCAGTATGGGAGGGCCGGATGAGCAGTTCTTC. Protein sequence: CATSMGGPDEQFF.

This clonotype appeared many times. The gene calls are TRBV5-1 and TRBJ2-3, with D tentatively TRBD2 (5 bases). The CDR3 covers 13 residues. With 6 bases removed from V and 5 bases from J, the gap between germline ends came to 13 bases. CDR1 and CDR2 (germline): SGHRS, YFSETQ. CDR3 loop: CASNYGEIDTQYF. The CDR3 nucleotides are TGCGCCAGCAATTACGGGGAAATAGATACGCAGTATTTT.

J is TRBJ1-2 and V is TRBV7-2, with 11 bases lining up with TRBD1. Trimming took 5 bases from V and 4 from J; bases not matched to a gene: 6. The CDR3 length is 15 residues. CDR1 is SGHTA and CDR2 is FQGNSA in the germline V gene. Written as DNA, the CDR3 is TGTGCCAGCAGCGGAACCGGGACAGGGGGCTATGGCTACACCTTC. It is translated as CASSGTGTGGYGYTF.

The chain carries TRBV5-4 and TRBJ2-3, with 10 bases aligning to TRBD2. There are 17 residues in the CDR3. Germline values: CDR1 SGHNT, CDR2 YYREEE (reference sequence). V lost 1 base to trimming and J lost 2 bases; unmatched junction nucleotides: 7. The CDR3 sequence is CASSLWLTSGITDTQYF. CDR3 nucleotide sequence: TGTGCCAGCAGCTTGTGGTTAACTAGCGGGATCACAGATACGCAGTATTTT.

This clonotype was counted at least ten times. The chain combines TRBV5-5 with TRBJ2-3, with D hard to call. The V gene lost 4 bases and the J gene lost 5 bases, with 8 bases spanning the gap. This CDR3 contains 12 residues. Germline V gene lookup returns CDR1 SGHKS and CDR2 YYEKEE (reference sequence). CDR3 sequence: CASSRSGDTQYF. The CDR3 DNA is TGTGCCAGCAGCCGCTCCGGAGATACGCAGTATTTT.

The sample holds many counts of this clonotype. The rearrangement uses TRBV2 and TRBJ2-7, with 8 bases fitting TRBD1. With V trimmed by 10 bases and J by 2 bases, 7 bases remained unmatched. The CDR3 consists of 13 residues. The germline V gene encodes CDR1 SNHLY and CDR2 FYNNEI. The CDR3 DNA reads as TGTGCCACCAACAGGGGGGACACCTACGAGCAGTACTTC. Amino acid sequence: CATNRGDTYEQYF.